Presented here are 28 T cell receptor beta chains from one specimen sequenced in a study of T cells in tumors and immune-related adverse events. Sequencing was performed with immunoSEQ multiplex PCR; in TCRdb, only in-frame clones are kept and a portion is missing. Altogether fewer than 25,000 clones are present, over 80% being singletons, with the ten largest covering over 1.3%. The input for sequencing was lymph node tissue, taken from a patient treated with anti-PD-1 therapy. These receptors all come from a female donor with metastatic renal cell carcinoma.

The chain joins TRBV14 to TRBJ2-3; 9 positions match TRBD2. Per germline, CDR1 SGHDN and CDR2 FVKESK. The V segment lost 1 base and the J segment 4 bases; nucleotides outside the gene matches: 9. The CDR3 has 17 residues. The CDR3 is CASSQGWAGGPADTQYF. Here the CDR3 DNA reads TGTGCCAGCAGCCAAGGTTGGGCGGGAGGGCCGGCAGATACGCAGTATTTT.

This chain's CDR3 is CAISQGHEQFF. The CDR3 bases are TGTGCCATCAGCCAGGGTCATGAGCAGTTCTTC. The chain is built from TRBV10-3 and TRBJ2-1; possibly TRBD1 for D (5 bases). Trimming shortened V by 6 bases and J by 8 bases, and 8 bases separated the two germline ends. The CDR3 has 11 amino acids. Germline CDR1 reads ENHRY; CDR2 reads SYGVKD.

The genes are TRBV10-1 and TRBJ2-7; 14 positions match TRBD2. There are 16 residues in the CDR3. In germline, CDR1 is WNHNN, CDR2 SYGVQD (reference sequence). With V trimmed by 6 bases and J by 6 bases, 10 bases remained unmatched. CDR3 loop: CASSDRNGLAGGEQYF. As DNA, the CDR3 is TGCGCCAGCAGCGATAGGAACGGACTAGCGGGAGGCGAGCAGTACTTC.

The chain is built from TRBV19 and TRBJ1-5; 8 nucleotides align to TRBD1. With V trimmed by 5 bases and J by 3 bases, 9 bases remained unmatched. Per the germline V gene, CDR1 is LNHDA and CDR2 is SQIVND (reference sequence). The CDR3 has 16 residues. CDR3 residues: CASSPTGTGSNQPQHF. CDR3 DNA: TGTGCCAGTAGTCCCACCGGGACAGGATCCAATCAGCCCCAGCATTTT.

The CDR3 protein is CSVTQGQRTEAFF. Written as DNA, the CDR3 is TGCAGCGTTACACAGGGGCAGAGGACTGAAGCTTTCTTT. V usage is TRBV29-1 and J usage is TRBJ1-1, with TRBD1 matching 7 bases. Germline V lookup: CDR1 SQVTM, CDR2 ANQGSEA. V shed 5 bases and J 5 bases; nucleotides not matched to a gene: 8. CDR3 length equals 13 residues. The full variable domain, rest sourced from reference TRBV29-1 and TRBJ1-1, is SAVISQKPSRDICQRGTSLTIQCQVDSQVTMMFWYRQQPGQSLTLIATANQGSEATYESGFVIDKFPISRPNLTFSTLTVSNMSPEDSSIYLCSVTQGQRTEAFFGQGTRLTVV.

This clone was seen only once. The V call is TRBV7-2, the J call TRBJ1-2; D unclear. The CDR3 spans 13 residues. Germline V gene lookup returns CDR1 SGHTA and CDR2 FQGNSA. The V gene lost 3 bases and the J gene lost 5 bases, with 10 bases spanning the gap. CDR3 in DNA: TGTGCCAGCAGCTTTGCGGAGAGGTATGGCTACACCTTC. This translates into CASSFAERYGYTF. Full variable domain (rest looked up from reference TRBV7-2 and TRBJ1-2): GAGVSQSPSNKVTEKGKDVELRCDPISGHTALYWYRQSLGQGLEFLIYFQGNSAPDKSGLPSDRFSAERTGGSVSTLTIQRTQQEDSAVYLCASSFAERYGYTFGSGTRLTVV.

V gene TRBV28 combines with J gene TRBJ2-1, with 7 positions matching TRBD2. Trimming took 5 bases from V and 6 from J; bases not matched to a gene: 10. This CDR3 has 15 amino acids. The V gene's germline CDR1 is MDHEN and CDR2 SYDVKM. The CDR3: CASSPDTPGGNEQFF. The DNA for the CDR3 is TGTGCCAGCAGTCCCGACACCCCGGGGGGCAATGAGCAGTTCTTC.

The rearrangement links TRBV13 to TRBJ1-1; the match to TRBD1 covers 9 bases. There are 17 residues in the CDR3. The germline V gene has CDR1 PRHDT and CDR2 FYEKMQ (reference sequence). The V gene end was trimmed by 2 bases and the J gene end by 5 bases; junction bases not matched to a gene: 12. The CDR3 DNA reads as TGTGCCAGCAGCTTAAAGGTGAACAGGGGGCTAGATACTGAAGCTTTCTTT. This codes for CASSLKVNRGLDTEAFF.

The V call is TRBV7-2, the J call TRBJ2-7; 9 nucleotides agree with TRBD2. V was pared by 1 base and J by 3 bases, with 7 bases of the junction left unmatched. This CDR3 is built from 16 residues. Per the germline V gene, CDR1 is SGHTA and CDR2 is FQGNSA. The CDR3 here is CASSLELAGLNYEQYF. CDR3 sequence (DNA): TGTGCCAGCAGCTTAGAGCTAGCGGGGCTAAACTACGAGCAGTACTTC.

The chain joins TRBV29-1 to TRBJ2-7, with D uncertain. CDR1 is SQVTM, CDR2 ANQGSEA, per germline. V gave up 2 bases and J gave up 3 bases, with 5 bases separating them. The CDR3 has 11 amino acids. This CDR3 is CSVELDYEQYF. As DNA, the CDR3 is TGCAGCGTTGAACTGGACTACGAGCAGTACTTC.

This rearrangement joins TRBV10-3 to TRBJ2-5; D may be TRBD2 (8 bases). Germline CDR1 and CDR2: ENHRY and SYGVKD. V lost 10 bases and J lost 5, with 20 bases in between. CDR3 length equals 14 residues. This chain's CDR3 is CATEDRSSGETQYF. In DNA, the CDR3 is TGTGCCACCGAGGACAGGTCTAGCGGGGAGACCCAGTACTTC.

DNA of the CDR3: TGCGCCAGCAGCCCGGGGGTGGAGGAGACCCAGTACTTC. Encoded protein: CASSPGVEETQYF. The V call is TRBV5-1, the J call TRBJ2-5, with TRBD2 as a possible D gene (6 bases). This CDR3 region has 13 residues. Germline V gene data show CDR1 as SGHRS and CDR2 as YFSETQ. V lost 4 bases and J 5 bases, leaving 12 bases between the germline ends.

The chain joins TRBV28 to TRBJ1-2; D is uncertain. V was clipped by 8 bases and J by 4 bases, with 17 bases between them. The CDR3 sequence is 14 residues long. CDR1 MDHEN and CDR2 SYDVKM come from the germline V gene. The CDR3 DNA reads TGTGCCAGCTGGACTCCCTCGGAGGGCTATGGCTACACCTTC. Encoded protein: CASWTPSEGYGYTF.

The chain couples TRBV21-1 to TRBJ2-3; the table's D call, TRBD2, was not checked against the DNA. TRBV21-1 is a pseudogene. The CDR3 consists of 14 residues. CDR3 sequence reads: CASFASGLTDTQYF. The CDR3 bases are TGTGCCAGCTTCGCTAGCGGGCTCACAGATACGCAGTATTTT.

The J gene is TRBJ2-5, the V gene TRBV11-2; 13 bases map to TRBD2. The CDR3 is 18 residues long. Losses at the gene ends were 3 bases for V and 0 bases for J; bases not matched to a gene: 7. From germline, CDR1 is SGHAT and CDR2 FQNNGV. As DNA, the CDR3 is TGTGCCAGCAGCTTTTTTCGGACTAGCGGGGGCCACCAAGAGACCCAGTACTTC. It encodes CASSFFRTSGGHQETQYF.

This chain links TRBV5-1 with TRBJ1-4; D perhaps matches TRBD1 (5 bases). V was trimmed by 0 bases and J by 7 bases, leaving 16 bases between them. Germline CDR1 and CDR2: SGHRS and YFSETQ. The CDR3 runs 16 residues. The CDR3 region is CASSLAGPRGVEKLFF. The CDR3 nucleotides read TGCGCCAGCAGCTTGGCTGGGCCACGGGGCGTTGAAAAACTGTTTTTT.

The rearrangement links TRBV30 to TRBJ2-4; TRBD2 agrees at 12 bases. The germline gives CDR1 GTSNPN, CDR2 SVGIG (reference sequence). After removal of 2 bases from V and 0 bases from J, the junction contained 8 bases not matched to a gene. This CDR3 is built from 18 residues. DNA of the CDR3: TGTGCCTGGAGTACAACTAGCGGGAGGTTTTCAGCCAAAAACATTCAGTACTTC. Its translation: CAWSTTSGRFSAKNIQYF.

V usage is TRBV5-1 and J usage is TRBJ1-1, with D tentatively TRBD1 (6 bases). The germline V gene has CDR1 SGHRS and CDR2 YFSETQ. The CDR3 consists of 13 residues. V was clipped by 5 bases and J by 5 bases, with 13 bases between them. Here the CDR3 DNA reads TGCGCCAGCAGATATACAGGGAGGACTGAAGCTTTCTTT. Its translation: CASRYTGRTEAFF.

The V gene is TRBV11-2, the J gene TRBJ2-6; maybe TRBD2 (6 bases). The CDR3 has 15 amino acids. Trimming shortened V by 2 bases and J by 2 bases, and 7 bases separated the two germline ends. Germline V gives CDR1 SGHAT, CDR2 FQNNGV. In DNA form, the CDR3 reads TGTGCCAGCAGCTTATCGGGAGCTGGGGCCAACGTCCTGACTTTC. Protein: CASSLSGAGANVLTF.

The CDR3 DNA reads TGTGCCACCAGCAGAGATCCGGGGGTTAGAAATGAGCAGTTCTTC. It specifies CATSRDPGVRNEQFF. This chain joins TRBV15 and TRBJ2-1, with D perhaps TRBD2 (6 bases). The CDR3 is 15 residues long. V gave up 0 bases and J gave up 7 bases, with 13 bases separating them. Germline V gene lookup returns CDR1 LNHNV and CDR2 YYDKDF (reference sequence).

The chain is built from TRBV10-2 and TRBJ1-5; no reliable D call. The CDR3 consists of 16 residues. V was clipped by 2 bases and J by 4 bases, with 15 bases between them. CDR1 and CDR2 (germline): WSHSY, SAAADI. CDR3 region: CASSEGSRPGNQPQHF. CDR3 bases: TGCGCCAGCAGTGAGGGTAGCAGACCGGGGAATCAGCCCCAGCATTTT.

In its sample, this clone was seen once. This chain joins TRBV28 and TRBJ1-5; D may be TRBD1 (6 bases). The CDR3 has 18 residues. V was pared by 1 base and J by 1 base, with 17 bases between. The germline V gene has CDR1 MDHEN and CDR2 SYDVKM. The CDR3 DNA reads TGTGCCAGCAGTTTATATGGGACCGTGGGGGCCAGCAATCAGCCCCAGCATTTT. Its translation: CASSLYGTVGASNQPQHF.

The V call is TRBV25-1, the J call TRBJ2-3; D is ambiguous. The CDR3 runs to 17 residues. V lost 1 base to trimming and J lost 1 base, with 15 bases between them. The germline V gene encodes CDR1 MGHDK and CDR2 SYGVNS. CDR3 sequence: CASSESSLGPGTDTQYF. Here the CDR3 DNA reads TGTGCCAGCAGTGAATCCTCTTTAGGGCCAGGCACAGATACGCAGTATTTT.

This clone was counted a single time. This chain links TRBV12-5 with TRBJ2-2, with D perhaps TRBD1 or TRBD2 (5 bases each). Germline CDR1 LGHNT, CDR2 FRNRAP. This CDR3 is built from 14 residues. The V and J ends lost 5 bases and 0 bases respectively, with 7 bases between them. CDR3 DNA sequence: TGTGCTAGTGGTGAGGGACCGAACACCGGGGAGCTGTTTTTT. It is translated as CASGEGPNTGELFF.

This rearrangement joins TRBV6-5 to TRBJ1-6; 10 positions match TRBD1. The CDR3 runs to 16 residues. J was trimmed by 8 bases and V by 2 bases; bases with no gene match: 6. From germline, CDR1 is MNHEY and CDR2 SVGAGI. CDR3 coding DNA: TGTGCCAGCAGTTACACCCGGACAGGGGGGTATTCACCCCTCCACTTT. Protein: CASSYTRTGGYSPLHF.

The J gene is TRBJ1-2, the V gene TRBV4-1; D is unclear. The germline V gene has CDR1 MGHRA and CDR2 YSYEKL. The CDR3 extends over 15 amino acids. Trimming removed 0 bases at V and 1 base at J, with 9 bases between. CDR3 loop: CASSQDFTVNYGYTF. Written as DNA, the CDR3 is TGCGCCAGCAGCCAAGATTTCACTGTTAACTATGGCTACACCTTC.

V gene TRBV4-1 combines with J gene TRBJ2-7; 11 nucleotides line up with TRBD2. This CDR3 is 18 amino acids long. After removal of 0 bases from V and 0 bases from J, the junction contained 7 bases not matched to a gene. CDR1 and CDR2 from the germline V gene are MGHRA and YSYEKL. CDR3 loop: CASSQDPASGGSSYEQYF. The CDR3 DNA follows: TGCGCCAGCAGCCAAGATCCGGCTAGCGGGGGGAGCTCCTACGAGCAGTACTTC.

V usage is TRBV25-1 and J usage is TRBJ1-2, with D uncertain. Germline loops: CDR1 MGHDK, CDR2 SYGVNS. CDR3 length: 16 residues. Trimming took 1 base from V and 7 from J, leaving 19 bases between them. CDR3 sequence reads: CASSELNHERVAGYTF. The DNA of the CDR3 is TGTGCCAGCAGTGAATTGAACCATGAAAGGGTAGCTGGCTACACCTTC.